These T cell receptor beta chains were read from a single sample in a study of blood T cell repertoires in COVID-19. TCRdb keeps only in-frame clones here, not all; method: immunoSEQ multiplex PCR. This table has 200,000 or so clones, roughly 84% appearing once. The material sequenced was peripheral blood. Receptor source: a woman aged 55-69 years who had recovered from COVID-19. The CDR3 runs from the conserved cysteine through the conserved F or W. Fields, in order: V gene, clone size, D gene, J gene, CDR3 DNA, CDR3 protein. D genes are given only for firm matches. The size field is filled for only some rows; it gives once, few, many or a size class.

TRBV11-2	-	-	TRBJ2-1	TGTGCCAGCAGCGCAGCCTACAATGAGCAGTTCTTC	CASSAAYNEQFF
TRBV4-1	few	TRBD2	TRBJ2-1	TGCGCCAGCAGCCAAGTACTGGGGCTAGCGGGGAGATACAATGAGCAGTTCTTC	CASSQVLGLAGRYNEQFF
TRBV7-2	-	TRBD1	TRBJ2-5	TGTGCCAGCGGTACAGGGGGCGAAGAGACCCAGTACTTC	CASGTGGEETQYF
TRBV19	-	-	TRBJ2-3	TGTGCCAGTAGTATAGACCGGGGGGCCGGGGCGTCAGATACGCAGTATTTT	CASSIDRGAGASDTQYF
TRBV19	-	-	TRBJ1-5	TGTGCCAGTACACACCTTAATCAGCCCCAGCATTTT	CASTHLNQPQHF
TRBV11-2	-	-	TRBJ1-4	TGTGCCAGCAGCTTAGACGGGGAAAAACTGTTTTTT	CASSLDGEKLFF
TRBV6-5	-	-	TRBJ1-6	TGTGCCATAAATCGAAATCAGGGCCATAATTCACCCCTCCACTTT	CAINRNQGHNSPLHF
TRBV7-2	few	TRBD1	TRBJ1-6	TGTGCCAGCAGCCCCCCCTTAGGACAGGGATGGACACCCCTCCACTTT	CASSPPLGQGWTPLHF
TRBV30	-	TRBD1	TRBJ1-4	TGTGCCTGGAGTCCCCCCGGGACAGGGGGCGCGAAACTGTTTTTT	CAWSPPGTGGAKLFF
TRBV4-1	once	TRBD2	TRBJ2-7	TGCGCCAGCAGCCAAGACAGTAGCGGGGTATCCTACGAGCAGTACTTC	CASSQDSSGVSYEQYF
TRBV23-1	-	-	TRBJ2-6	TGCGCCAGCAGTCAAAACGGACACACTGGGGCCAACGTCCTGACTTTC	CASSQNGHTGANVLTF
TRBV6-2/TRBV6-3	once	TRBD1	TRBJ1-2	TGTGCCAGCAGTAACACCTACAGGGGGCGCGGTGGCTACACCTTC	CASSNTYRGRGGYTF
TRBV5-1	-	-	TRBJ1-1	TGCGCCAGCAGCCCAACAGGAATCCGGACTGAAGCTTTCTTT	CASSPTGIRTEAFF
TRBV19	once	-	TRBJ2-7	TGTGCCAGTAGTATAGGAGTGGAGAGCTCCTACGAGCAGTACTTC	CASSIGVESSYEQYF
TRBV19	-	TRBD1	TRBJ1-2	TGTGCCAGTAAGCCGGGACAGTATAACTATGGCTACACCTTC	CASKPGQYNYGYTF
TRBV7-2	-	-	TRBJ2-7	TGTGCCAGCAGCCGGGACTGGACCTCCTACGAGCAGTACTTC	CASSRDWTSYEQYF
TRBV7-2	-	-	TRBJ2-2	TGTGCCAGCAGCTTAGATCCTCCCTATCGGGTGAACACCGGGGAGCTGTTTTTT	CASSLDPPYRVNTGELFF
TRBV29-1	-	-	TRBJ2-7	TGCAGCGTTACAGGCAAATACGAGCAGTACTTC	CSVTGKYEQYF
TRBV19	-	TRBD1	TRBJ1-2	TGTGCCAGTAGTCACTTGGGACAGGGGGTCGACTATGGCTACACCTTC	CASSHLGQGVDYGYTF
TRBV7-2	-	TRBD2	TRBJ2-2	TGTGCCAGCAGCCCCGAGTATGTTAGCGGGGGGGACACCGGGGAGCTGTTTTTT	CASSPEYVSGGDTGELFF
TRBV30	-	-	TRBJ2-5	TGTGCCTGGAGTGAACAGCAAGAGACCCAGTACTTC	CAWSEQQETQYF
TRBV9	-	-	TRBJ2-2	TGTGCCAGCAGCGTACTTCCGGGAACCGGGGAGCTGTTTTTT	CASSVLPGTGELFF
TRBV5-5	-	-	TRBJ2-2	TGTGCCAGCAGCTACTTACCGAACACCGGGGAGCTGTTTTTT	CASSYLPNTGELFF
TRBV7-9	-	-	TRBJ1-1	TGTGCCAGCAGCCGCTCGACGCCAACGAGGGCTTTCTTT	CASSRSTPTRAFF
TRBV6-6	-	TRBD2	TRBJ2-3	TGTGCCAGCACCAACCCGGGACTAGCAGTCCCAGATACGCAGTATTTT	CASTNPGLAVPDTQYF
TRBV9	-	-	TRBJ1-2	TGTGCCAGCAGTCTCCGGGGGACGGACTATGGCTACACCTTC	CASSLRGTDYGYTF
TRBV7-8	-	TRBD2	TRBJ2-1	TGTGCCAGCAGCTTAGCCGGGGGGAGCGGGGGTTCCTACAATGAGCAGTTCTTC	CASSLAGGSGGSYNEQFF
TRBV6-6	-	TRBD2	TRBJ2-2	TGTGCCAGCAACAAAGCGGGGGGGCGAACCGGGGAGCTGTTTTTT	CASNKAGGRTGELFF
TRBV5-1	-	-	TRBJ2-5	TGCGCCAGCAGCTTGGCCGAAGAGACCCAGTACTTC	CASSLAEETQYF
TRBV3-1/TRBV3-2	-	-	TRBJ1-3	TGTGCCAGCAGCCAAGACAGGGTCTACGGAAACACCATATATTTT	CASSQDRVYGNTIYF